What follows are 23 T cell receptor beta chains derived from one specimen sequenced in a study of T cells in Graves' hyperthyroidism and ophthalmopathy. TCR beta CDR3 sequences were amplified from RNA transcripts. The study used the HTBI primer set for a first-round RT-PCR of the TCR CDR3. Via MiXCR, TCRdb re-called the multiplex PCR reads, giving one row per CDR3 protein. The profile shows some 570,000 distinct CDR3 sequences, approximately 17% of them singletons. The sequenced material came from blood. All receptors derive from a woman aged 18-30 years with Graves' ophthalmopathy.

This clonotype was detected many times. The V call is TRBV7-2, the J call TRBJ2-3, with D tentatively TRBD2 (6 bases). The CDR3 runs 15 residues. V was trimmed by 2 bases and J by 4 bases, leaving 13 bases between them. Germline-derived CDR1 and CDR2 are SGHTA and FQGNSA. The CDR3 spells CASSLSGLASDTQYF. The CDR3 region has the DNA TGTGCCAGCAGCTTATCGGGGCTAGCGTCAGATACGCAGTATTTT.

This rearrangement joins TRBV14 to TRBJ2-1; TRBD2 aligns across 9 bases. CDR1 is SGHDN, CDR2 FVKESK, per germline. V trimming: 0 bases; J trimming: 4 bases; junction bases outside the gene matches: 7. CDR3 length: 17 amino acids. This CDR3 is CASSQESGGIKYNEQFF. CDR3 bases: TGTGCCAGCAGCCAAGAAAGCGGGGGGATTAAGTACAATGAGCAGTTCTTC.

This clonotype was found a few times. This chain uses TRBV4-1 with TRBJ1-6; D remains unclear. The CDR3 covers 14 residues. V was clipped by 0 bases and J by 7 bases, with 7 bases between them. Per germline, CDR1 MGHRA and CDR2 YSYEKL. CDR3 region: CASSQDLENSPLHF. DNA for the CDR3: TGCGCCAGCAGCCAAGATCTCGAGAATTCACCCCTCCACTTT.

This chain joins TRBV12-3 or TRBV12-4 and TRBJ1-2; D gene unclear. The CDR3 extends over 16 amino acids. The V gene lost 5 bases and the J gene lost 2 bases, with 18 bases spanning the gap. The CDR3 DNA is TGTGCCAGCAGTCCACACGGACGAGGAACCAACTATGGCTACACCTTC. It encodes CASSPHGRGTNYGYTF.

The chain has TRBV27 and TRBJ2-1; 11 bases map to TRBD2. With 8 bases clipped from V and 4 bases from J, the junction kept 7 bases outside the gene matches. In germline, CDR1 is MNHEY, CDR2 SMNVEV (reference sequence). CDR3 length: 15 residues. CDR3 bases: TGTGCCAGCGCCCCCGGGACTAGCGGTTACAATGAGCAGTTCTTC. This gives the protein CASAPGTSGYNEQFF.

This clonotype was picked up many times. This chain connects TRBV11-2 to TRBJ2-7, with a weak D call TRBD2 (6 bases). This CDR3 spans 17 amino acids. Trimming stripped 5 bases from V and 2 bases from J, with 22 bases between. Per the germline V gene, CDR1 is SGHAT and CDR2 is FQNNGV. The DNA for the CDR3 is TGTGCCAGCAGCATCCCCTCGGGACTCCCAAGCCCCTACGAGCAGTACTTC. This codes for CASSIPSGLPSPYEQYF. The full variable domain, in which reference TRBV11-2 and TRBJ2-7 provide the parts outside the CDR3, is EAGVAQSPRYKIIEKRQSVAFWCNPISGHATLYWYQQILGQGPKLLIQFQNNGVVDDSQLPKDRFSAERLKGVDSTLKIQPAKLEDSAVYLCASSIPSGLPSPYEQYFGPGTRLTVT.

This rearrangement joins TRBV3-1 to TRBJ1-5; TRBD1 might be the D (6 bases). V shed 3 bases and J shed 1 base, with 16 bases lying between them. CDR3 length: 17 amino acids. The germline V gene has CDR1 LGHDT and CDR2 YNNKEL (reference sequence). The CDR3 bases are TGTGCCAGCAGCCACCACCCAGGGGTAAAAAGCAATCAGCCCCAGCATTTT. Translated: CASSHHPGVKSNQPQHF.

This sequence joins TRBV19 and TRBJ2-4, with D possibly matching TRBD1 (6 bases). V lost 6 bases and J lost 5, with 14 bases in between. Looked up from germline, CDR1 is LNHDA and CDR2 is SQIVND (reference sequence). This CDR3 has 14 amino acids. CDR3 DNA sequence: TGTGCCAGTAGCCTTACAGGGTCGGAAAACATTCAGTACTTC. It codes for CASSLTGSENIQYF.

V usage is TRBV7-6 and J usage is TRBJ2-1, with 8 bases identical to TRBD2. The CDR3 runs 14 residues. Germline-derived CDR1 and CDR2 are SGHVS and FNYEAQ. J was trimmed by 8 bases and V by 5 bases; bases with no gene match: 8. This CDR3 reads CASSLTSEGDEQFF. In nucleotides, the CDR3 is TGTGCCAGCAGCCTGACTAGCGAGGGCGATGAGCAGTTCTTC.

The chain joins TRBV7-3 to TRBJ2-1, with D possibly being TRBD2 (5 bases). This CDR3 is 15 amino acids long. The germline V and J ends were trimmed by 2 bases and 3 bases, with 11 bases remaining between them. Germline lookup yields CDR1 SGHTA and CDR2 FQGTGA. Written as DNA, the CDR3 is TGTGCCAGCAGCTTAGGCGGGTGGGACTACAATGAGCAGTTCTTC. It is translated as CASSLGGWDYNEQFF.

This clonotype was seen repeatedly, ten times or more. The J gene is TRBJ1-2, the V gene TRBV12-3 or TRBV12-4, with TRBD1 identical over 9 bases. The V gene end was trimmed by 7 bases and the J gene end by 0 bases; junction bases not matched to a gene: 9. The CDR3 totals 16 residues. The CDR3 reads CASTLGGQGANYGYTF. DNA for the CDR3: TGTGCCAGCACCCTCGGGGGACAGGGAGCTAACTATGGCTACACCTTC.

This clonotype was found a few times. The CDR3 protein is CASSLEGAEKLFF. The CDR3 bases are TGTGCCAGCAGCTTGGAAGGGGCGGAAAAACTGTTTTTT. V gene TRBV5-8 combines with J gene TRBJ1-4, with D possibly TRBD1 on 5 matching bases. Germline loops: CDR1 SGHTS, CDR2 YDEGEE. The germline V and J ends were trimmed by 0 bases and 8 bases, with 8 bases remaining between them. The CDR3 has 13 residues. Full variable domain (outside the CDR3, taken from reference TRBV5-8 and TRBJ1-4): EAGVTQSPTHLIKTRGQQATLRCSPISGHTSVYWYQQALGLGLQFLLWYDEGEERNRGNFPPRFSGRQFPNYSSELNVNALELEDSALYLCASSLEGAEKLFFGSGTQLSVL.

This clonotype showed up many times. The V gene is TRBV11-2, the J gene TRBJ2-2; 7 bases are a match to TRBD1. The ends lost 4 bases at V and 4 bases at J; junction bases unmatched: 15. Germline CDR1 SGHAT, CDR2 FQNNGV. The CDR3 is made up of 18 amino acids. CDR3 amino acids: CASSSEQGLLLFTGELFF. The CDR3 DNA follows: TGTGCCAGCAGCTCAGAACAGGGGCTCCTTTTATTCACCGGGGAGCTGTTTTTT.

This clonotype came up many times. This chain uses TRBV20-1 with TRBJ2-4; 8 nucleotides agree with TRBD1. Trimming removed 1 base from V and 2 bases from J; junction bases left unmatched: 4. The CDR3 loop spans 15 amino acids. Germline V gene data show CDR1 as DFQATT and CDR2 as SNEGSKA (reference sequence). The CDR3 is CSARGQGASKNIQYF. The CDR3 DNA follows: TGCAGTGCTAGAGGCCAGGGGGCTTCCAAAAACATTCAGTACTTC.

This clonotype was counted between two and nine times. V and J are TRBV12-3 or TRBV12-4 and TRBJ2-1, with 9 bases aligning to TRBD2. The CDR3 has 18 residues. The trim removed 10 bases at V and 1 base at J, leaving 17 bases unmatched. The CDR3 loop is CATPFTGGGAESYNEQFF. CDR3 sequence (DNA): TGTGCCACCCCCTTTACGGGCGGGGGGGCAGAGTCCTACAATGAGCAGTTCTTC.

This clonotype was seen many times. The chain employs TRBV7-2 and TRBJ1-5, with TRBD1 as a possible D gene (6 bases). V lost 4 bases and J lost 3, with 13 bases in between. Per the germline V gene, CDR1 is SGHTA and CDR2 is FQGNSA. The CDR3 covers 15 residues. CDR3 in amino acids: CASSSGAGSNQPQHF. In DNA form, the CDR3 reads TGTGCCAGCAGCTCAGGGGCAGGTTCCAATCAGCCCCAGCATTTT.

This clonotype has at least ten counts. This chain connects TRBV4-1 to TRBJ2-5, with D perhaps TRBD1 or TRBD2 (5 bases each). The length of the CDR3 is 11 residues. Looked up from germline, CDR1 is MGHRA and CDR2 is YSYEKL. V lost 6 bases and J lost 7, with 9 bases in between. This chain's CDR3 is CASSERGTQYF. CDR3 DNA sequence: TGCGCCAGCAGTGAGAGGGGGACCCAGTACTTC.

The CDR3 sequence: CASSPRTDRELNTEAFF. CDR3 DNA: TGTGCCAGTAGTCCCCGCACGGACAGGGAACTGAACACTGAAGCTTTCTTT. The V call is TRBV19, the J call TRBJ1-1; 8 nucleotides align to TRBD1. Germline V gives CDR1 LNHDA, CDR2 SQIVND (reference sequence). V lost 5 bases, J lost 0 bases, and 11 bases stayed unmatched. The CDR3 contains 17 residues.

This clonotype has only one observation. The chain employs TRBV30 and TRBJ1-1; D call uncertain. Germline CDR1 is GTSNPN and CDR2 is SVGIG (reference sequence). CDR3 length equals 12 residues. V dropped 1 base and J dropped 5 bases, with 8 bases sitting between them. CDR3 protein: CAWSGLSTEAFF. Here the CDR3 DNA reads TGTGCCTGGAGTGGGCTCTCTACTGAAGCTTTCTTT.

This clonotype was picked up a small number of times. The chain joins TRBV20-1 to TRBJ1-4, with TRBD1 identical over 8 bases. The junction had 8 bases not matched to a gene; V was cut back by 5 bases and J by 6 bases. The CDR3 loop spans 14 amino acids. In germline, CDR1 is DFQATT, CDR2 SNEGSKA (reference sequence). CDR3 nucleotides: TGCAGTGCTGACAGGGGAGGAGCTGATGAAAAACTGTTTTTT. Residues: CSADRGGADEKLFF.

This clonotype has ten or more counts. The J gene is TRBJ2-2, the V gene TRBV3-1; D is unresolved. From germline, CDR1 is LGHDT and CDR2 YNNKEL (reference sequence). V lost 8 bases and J 4 bases, leaving 5 bases between the germline ends. The length of the CDR3 is 11 residues. The CDR3 DNA sequence: TGTGCCAGCGGCATCACCGGGGAGCTGTTTTTT. It encodes CASGITGELFF.

This clonotype came up many times. The chain joins TRBV6-1 to TRBJ2-1; 13 bases fit TRBD2. CDR1 MNHNS and CDR2 SASEGT come from the germline V gene. With V trimmed by 5 bases and J by 2 bases, 15 bases remained unmatched. This CDR3 contains 20 residues. CDR3: CASSHPPRLAGGGAYNEQFF. CDR3 coding DNA: TGTGCCAGCAGTCACCCCCCCAGACTAGCGGGAGGTGGGGCCTACAATGAGCAGTTCTTC.

This clonotype was found many times. J is TRBJ1-1 and V is TRBV29-1; D uncertain. The CDR3 totals 14 residues. Germline CDR1 SQVTM, CDR2 ANQGSEA. The V and J ends lost 2 bases and 6 bases respectively, with 16 bases between them. The chain's CDR3 is CSVESYSGLAEAFF. CDR3 DNA: TGCAGCGTTGAAAGTTACAGCGGTTTGGCTGAAGCTTTCTTT.